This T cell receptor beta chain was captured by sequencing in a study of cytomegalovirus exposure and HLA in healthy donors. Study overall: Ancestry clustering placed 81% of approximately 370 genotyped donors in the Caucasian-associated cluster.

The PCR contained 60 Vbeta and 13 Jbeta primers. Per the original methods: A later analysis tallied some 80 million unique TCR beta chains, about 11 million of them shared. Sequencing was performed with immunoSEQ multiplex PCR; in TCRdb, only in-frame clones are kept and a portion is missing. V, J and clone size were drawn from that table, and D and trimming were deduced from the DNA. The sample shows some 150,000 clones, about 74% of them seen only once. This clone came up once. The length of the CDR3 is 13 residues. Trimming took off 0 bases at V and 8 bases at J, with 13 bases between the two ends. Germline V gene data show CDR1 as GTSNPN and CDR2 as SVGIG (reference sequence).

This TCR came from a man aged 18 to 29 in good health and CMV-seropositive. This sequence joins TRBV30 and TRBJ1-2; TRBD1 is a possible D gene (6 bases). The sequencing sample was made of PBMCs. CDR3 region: CAWSVQGGMGYTF. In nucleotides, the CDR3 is TGTGCCTGGAGTGTACAGGGAGGGATGGGCTACACCTTC.